The TCR beta chain under discussion was sequenced for a study of blood T cells in healthy people across ages. With a J-beta primer mix and a sample-barcoded 5' primer, a second PCR ran about 6 to 11 cycles. MiXCR, run by TCRdb on the 5' RACE reads, gives a single entry per CDR3 protein. This sample has over a million distinct CDR3 sequences, with 40% to 55% found just once. Germline V gene data show CDR1 as SGHRS and CDR2 as YFSETQ. Deletions cut 0 bases from V and 1 base from J, with 10 bases between. This CDR3 has 16 amino acids. Sequenced input: blood. J is TRBJ2-2 and V is TRBV5-1; perhaps TRBD1 as D (6 bases). The TCR was taken from an older woman in good health. CDR3: CASSLVQGWNTGELFF. Here the CDR3 DNA reads TGCGCCAGCAGCTTGGTACAGGGTTGGAACACCGGGGAGCTGTTTTTT.